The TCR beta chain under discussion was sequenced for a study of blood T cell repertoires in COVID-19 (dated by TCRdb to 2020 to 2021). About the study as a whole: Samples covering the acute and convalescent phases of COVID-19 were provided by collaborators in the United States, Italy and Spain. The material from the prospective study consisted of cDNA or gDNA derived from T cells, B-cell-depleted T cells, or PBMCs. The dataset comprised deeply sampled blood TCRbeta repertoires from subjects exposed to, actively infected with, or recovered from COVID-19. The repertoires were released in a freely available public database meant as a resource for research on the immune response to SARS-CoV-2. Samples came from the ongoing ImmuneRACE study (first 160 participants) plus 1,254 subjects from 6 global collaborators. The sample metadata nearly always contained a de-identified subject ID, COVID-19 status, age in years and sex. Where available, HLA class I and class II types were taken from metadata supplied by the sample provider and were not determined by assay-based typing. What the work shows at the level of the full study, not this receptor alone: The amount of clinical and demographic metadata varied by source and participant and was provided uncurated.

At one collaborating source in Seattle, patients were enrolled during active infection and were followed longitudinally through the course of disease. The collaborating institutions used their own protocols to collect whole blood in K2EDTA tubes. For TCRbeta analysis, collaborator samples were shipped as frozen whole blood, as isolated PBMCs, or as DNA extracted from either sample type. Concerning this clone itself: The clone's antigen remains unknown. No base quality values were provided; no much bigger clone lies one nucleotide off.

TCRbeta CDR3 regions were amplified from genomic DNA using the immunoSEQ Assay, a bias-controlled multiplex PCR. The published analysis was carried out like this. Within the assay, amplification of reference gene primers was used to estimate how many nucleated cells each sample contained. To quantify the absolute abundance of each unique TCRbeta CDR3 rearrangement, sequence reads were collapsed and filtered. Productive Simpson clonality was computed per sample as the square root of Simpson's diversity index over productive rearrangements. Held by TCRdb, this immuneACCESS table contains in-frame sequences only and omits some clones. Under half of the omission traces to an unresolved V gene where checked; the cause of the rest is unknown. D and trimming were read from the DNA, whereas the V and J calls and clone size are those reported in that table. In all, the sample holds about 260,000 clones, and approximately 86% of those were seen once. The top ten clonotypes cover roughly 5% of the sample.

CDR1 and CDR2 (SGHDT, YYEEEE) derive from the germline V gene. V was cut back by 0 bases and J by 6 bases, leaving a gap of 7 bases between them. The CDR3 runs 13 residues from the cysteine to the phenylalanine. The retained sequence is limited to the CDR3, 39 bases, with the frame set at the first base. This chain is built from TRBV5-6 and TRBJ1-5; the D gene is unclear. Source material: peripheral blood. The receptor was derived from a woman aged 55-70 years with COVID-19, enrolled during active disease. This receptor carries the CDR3 CASSLGLSQPQHF. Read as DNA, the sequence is TGTGCCAGCAGCTTGGGACTAAGTCAGCCCCAGCATTTT. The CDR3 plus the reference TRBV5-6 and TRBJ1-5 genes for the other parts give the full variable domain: DAGVTQSPTHLIKTRGQQVTLRCSPKSGHDTVSWYQQALGQGPQFIFQYYEEEERQRGNFPDRFSGHQFPNYSSELNVNALLLGDSALYLCASSLGLSQPQHFGDGTRLSIL.